This T cell receptor (beta chain) originates from a study of T cells in Graves' hyperthyroidism and ophthalmopathy. Subjects aged 18 to 65 presented with newly diagnosed hyperthyroidism of less than 2 months' duration. Exclusion criteria comprised uncontrolled infection, other autoimmune disease, pregnancy or lactation. It was 10 ml of fresh peripheral blood that supplied the PBMCs. Amplification yielded TCR beta CDR3 regions, with RNA transcripts as the source. First-round RT-PCR of the TCR CDR3 relied on the HTBI primer set. From the multiplex PCR reads, TCRdb called clonotypes with MiXCR, one entry per CDR3 protein. The repertoire holds 550,000 to 850,000 distinct CDR3 sequences, with around 20% as singletons. The study, taken as a whole, reports: Blood samples included most of the expanded thyroid clonotypes exceeding 0.001.

Worth noting for this clonotype: Its antigen is still unknown.

V was clipped by 4 bases and J by 6 bases; unmatched bases: 21. Germline-derived CDR1 and CDR2 are SGDLS and YYNGEE. The length of the CDR3 is 19 residues. The genes are TRBV9 and TRBJ2-3, with TRBD2 identical over 9 bases. This TCR came from a woman aged 45-59 years with Graves' hyperthyroidism that later progressed to Graves' ophthalmopathy. The sample taken for sequencing was blood. CDR3 sequence reads: CASSQVFRSAGGLRDTQYF. The CDR3 DNA is TGTGCCAGCAGCCAGGTCTTTAGATCGGCGGGGGGGCTGCGGGATACGCAGTATTTT.